This TCR beta chain was sequenced during a study of CD8+ T cells in alopecia areata. About the research overall: Treated patients received oral tofacitinib, 5 to 10 mg twice daily. Overall study results and limits: Treatment with tofacitinib significantly lowered scalp clonality and reduced expanded CD8+ clones among the top 100.

The treatment was: oral pan-JAK inhibitor, 5-10 mg twice daily. The sequencing template was cDNA reverse transcribed from extracted RNA. TCRdb's copy holds only in-frame clones and misses some; the assay was immunoSEQ multiplex PCR. This repertoire shows 110,000 or so clones, roughly 63% found once; its top ten account for 25% to 30%. On this clone itself: The antigen is not known.

The starting material was CD8+ T cells sorted from blood, obtained at week 4, from a patient treated with tofacitinib. The receptor was derived from a human donor with alopecia areata.

In DNA, the CDR3 is TGTGCCTGGTACCGGCCACCCTACGAGCAGTACTTC. It codes for CAWYRPPYEQYF. V gene TRBV30 combines with J gene TRBJ2-7; D not resolved. Germline V gives CDR1 GTSNPN, CDR2 SVGIG (reference sequence). This CDR3 region has 12 residues. The V and J ends lost 5 bases and 2 bases respectively, with 10 bases between them.